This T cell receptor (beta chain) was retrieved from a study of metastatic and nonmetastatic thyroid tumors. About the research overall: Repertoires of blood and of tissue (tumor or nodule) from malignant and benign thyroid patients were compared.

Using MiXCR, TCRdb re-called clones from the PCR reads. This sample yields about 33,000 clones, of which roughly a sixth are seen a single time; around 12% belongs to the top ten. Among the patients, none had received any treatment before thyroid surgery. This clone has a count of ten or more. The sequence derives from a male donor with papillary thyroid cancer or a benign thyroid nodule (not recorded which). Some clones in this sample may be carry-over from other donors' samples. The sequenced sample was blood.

DNA of the CDR3: TGCAGTGCTAGGGACACCTACAGGGGCTCCTACGAGCAGTACTTC. Amino acids: CSARDTYRGSYEQYF. V gene TRBV20-1 combines with J gene TRBJ2-7; TRBD1 matches 7 bases. The germline V gene has CDR1 DFQATT and CDR2 SNEGSKA (reference sequence). Trimming took 3 bases from V and 0 from J; bases not matched to a gene: 8. This CDR3 contains 15 residues.